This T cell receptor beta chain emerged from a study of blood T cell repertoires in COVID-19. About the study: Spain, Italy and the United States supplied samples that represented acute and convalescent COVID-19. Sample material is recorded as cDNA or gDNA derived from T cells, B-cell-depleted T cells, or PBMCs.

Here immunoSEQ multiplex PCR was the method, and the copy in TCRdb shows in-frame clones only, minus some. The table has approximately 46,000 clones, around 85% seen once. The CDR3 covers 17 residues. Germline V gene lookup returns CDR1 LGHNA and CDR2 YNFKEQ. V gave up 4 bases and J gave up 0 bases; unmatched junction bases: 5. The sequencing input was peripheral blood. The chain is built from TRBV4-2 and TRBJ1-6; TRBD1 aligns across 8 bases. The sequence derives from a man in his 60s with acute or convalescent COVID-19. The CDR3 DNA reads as TGTGCCAGCAGCCGGGACAGGATCGGCTCCTATAATTCACCCCTCCACTTT. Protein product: CASSRDRIGSYNSPLHF.